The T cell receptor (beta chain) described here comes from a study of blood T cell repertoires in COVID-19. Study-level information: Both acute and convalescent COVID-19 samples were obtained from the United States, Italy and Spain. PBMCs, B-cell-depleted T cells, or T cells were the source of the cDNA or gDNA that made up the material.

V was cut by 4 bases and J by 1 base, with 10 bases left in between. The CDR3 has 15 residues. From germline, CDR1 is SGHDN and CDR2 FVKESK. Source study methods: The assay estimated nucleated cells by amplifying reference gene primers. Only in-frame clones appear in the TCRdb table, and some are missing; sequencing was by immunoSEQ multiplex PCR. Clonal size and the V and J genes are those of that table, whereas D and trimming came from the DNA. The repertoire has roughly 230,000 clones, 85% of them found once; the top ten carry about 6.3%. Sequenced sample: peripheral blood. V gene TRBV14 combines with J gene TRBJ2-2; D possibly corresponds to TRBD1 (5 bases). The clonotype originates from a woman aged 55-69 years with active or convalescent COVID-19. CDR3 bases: TGTGCCAGCAGCCCTTACAGGAAGAACACCGGGGAGCTGTTTTTT. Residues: CASSPYRKNTGELFF.